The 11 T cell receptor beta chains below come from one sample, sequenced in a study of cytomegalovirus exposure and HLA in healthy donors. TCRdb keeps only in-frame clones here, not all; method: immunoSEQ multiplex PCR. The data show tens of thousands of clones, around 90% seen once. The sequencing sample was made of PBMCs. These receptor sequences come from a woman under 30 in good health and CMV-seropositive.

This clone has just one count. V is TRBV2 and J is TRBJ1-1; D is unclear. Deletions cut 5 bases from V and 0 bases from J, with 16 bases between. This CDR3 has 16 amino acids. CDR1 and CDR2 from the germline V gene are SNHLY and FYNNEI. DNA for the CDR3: TGTGCCAGCAGTCTCCTAGGAGCGGATATGAACACTGAAGCTTTCTTT. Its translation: CASSLLGADMNTEAFF.

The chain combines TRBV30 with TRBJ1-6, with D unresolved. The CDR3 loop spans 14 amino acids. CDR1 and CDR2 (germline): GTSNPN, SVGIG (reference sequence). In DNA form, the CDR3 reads TGTGCGCTCCTGGGAGGCTCCTATAATTCACCCCTCCACTTT. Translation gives CALLGGSYNSPLHF.

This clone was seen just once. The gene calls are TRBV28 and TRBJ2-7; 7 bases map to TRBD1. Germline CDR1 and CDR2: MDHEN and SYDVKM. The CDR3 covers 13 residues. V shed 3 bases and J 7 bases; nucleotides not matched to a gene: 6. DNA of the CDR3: TGTGCCAGCAGTTTGAGGGGGCGCCGGGAGCAGTACTTC. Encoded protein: CASSLRGRREQYF.

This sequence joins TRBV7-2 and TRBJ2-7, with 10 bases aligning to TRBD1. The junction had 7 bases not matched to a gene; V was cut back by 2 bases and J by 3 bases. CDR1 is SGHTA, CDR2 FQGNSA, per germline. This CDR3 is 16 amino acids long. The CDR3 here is CASSLKPGQGFYEQYF. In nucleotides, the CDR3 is TGTGCCAGCAGCTTAAAACCGGGACAGGGGTTCTACGAGCAGTACTTC.

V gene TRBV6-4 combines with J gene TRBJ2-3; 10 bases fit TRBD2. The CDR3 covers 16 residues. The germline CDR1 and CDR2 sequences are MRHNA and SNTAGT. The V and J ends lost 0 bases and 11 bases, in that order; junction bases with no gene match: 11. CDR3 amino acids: CASSDSSGGGPMGQYF. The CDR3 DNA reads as TGTGCCAGCAGTGACTCGAGCGGGGGGGGACCGATGGGGCAGTATTTT.

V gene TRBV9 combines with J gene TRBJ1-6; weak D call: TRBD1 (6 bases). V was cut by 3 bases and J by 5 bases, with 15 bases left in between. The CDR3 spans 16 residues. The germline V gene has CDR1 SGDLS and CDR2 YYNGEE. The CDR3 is CASSDPLGADNSPLHF. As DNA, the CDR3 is TGTGCCAGCAGCGACCCTTTGGGGGCGGATAATTCACCCCTCCACTTT.

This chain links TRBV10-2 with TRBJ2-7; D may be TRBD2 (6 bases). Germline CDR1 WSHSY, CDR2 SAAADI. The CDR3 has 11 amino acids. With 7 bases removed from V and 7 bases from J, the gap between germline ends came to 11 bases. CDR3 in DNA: TGCGCCAGCACTTGGGGGGAAGAGCAGTACTTC. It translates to CASTWGEEQYF.

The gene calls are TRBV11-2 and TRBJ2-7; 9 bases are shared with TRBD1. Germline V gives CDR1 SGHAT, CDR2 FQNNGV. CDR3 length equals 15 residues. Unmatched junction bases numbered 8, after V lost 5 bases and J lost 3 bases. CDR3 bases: TGTGCCAGCAGCCCCGCGACAGGGGGAAACTACGAGCAGTACTTC. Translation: CASSPATGGNYEQYF.

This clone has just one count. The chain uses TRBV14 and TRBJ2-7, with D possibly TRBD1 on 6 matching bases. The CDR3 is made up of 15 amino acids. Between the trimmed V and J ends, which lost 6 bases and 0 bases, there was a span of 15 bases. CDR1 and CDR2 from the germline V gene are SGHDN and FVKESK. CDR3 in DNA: TGTGCCAGCAGGAAGCGACAGGCGAGCTCCTACGAGCAGTACTTC. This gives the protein CASRKRQASSYEQYF.

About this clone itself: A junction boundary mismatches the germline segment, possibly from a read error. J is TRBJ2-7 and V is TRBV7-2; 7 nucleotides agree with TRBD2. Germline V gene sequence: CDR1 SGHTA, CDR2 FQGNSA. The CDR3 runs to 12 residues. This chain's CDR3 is CASNLAGSEQYF. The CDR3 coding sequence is TGTGCCAGCAACTTAGCGGGCAGCGAGCAGTACTTC. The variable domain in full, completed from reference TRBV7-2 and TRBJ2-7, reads GAGVSQSPSNKVTEKGKDVELRCDPISGHTALYWYRQSLGQGLEFLIYFQGNSAPDKSGLPSDRFSAERTGGSVSTLTIQRTQQEDSAVYLCASNLAGSEQYFGPGTRLTVT.

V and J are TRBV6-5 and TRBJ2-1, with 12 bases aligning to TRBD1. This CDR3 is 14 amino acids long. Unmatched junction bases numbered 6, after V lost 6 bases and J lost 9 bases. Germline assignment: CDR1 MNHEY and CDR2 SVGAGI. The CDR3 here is CASRFRDRGLEQFF. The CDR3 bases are TGTGCCAGCAGGTTCCGGGACAGGGGGCTTGAGCAGTTCTTC.